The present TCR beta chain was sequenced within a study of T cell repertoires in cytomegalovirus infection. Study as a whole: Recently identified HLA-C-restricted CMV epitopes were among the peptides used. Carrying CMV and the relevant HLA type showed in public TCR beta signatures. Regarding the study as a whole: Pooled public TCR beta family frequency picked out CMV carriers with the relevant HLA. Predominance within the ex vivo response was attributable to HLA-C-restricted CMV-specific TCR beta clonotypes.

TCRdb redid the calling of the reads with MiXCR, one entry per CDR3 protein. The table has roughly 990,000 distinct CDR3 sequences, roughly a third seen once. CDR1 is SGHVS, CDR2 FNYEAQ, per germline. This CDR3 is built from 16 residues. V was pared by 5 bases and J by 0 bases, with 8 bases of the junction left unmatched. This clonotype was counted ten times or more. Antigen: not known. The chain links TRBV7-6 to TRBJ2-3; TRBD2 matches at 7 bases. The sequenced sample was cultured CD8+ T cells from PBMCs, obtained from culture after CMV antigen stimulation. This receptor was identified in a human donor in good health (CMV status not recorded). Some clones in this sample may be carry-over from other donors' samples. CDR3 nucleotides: TGTGCCAGCAGCCCCGCGGGGGATTCTAGCACAGATACGCAGTATTTT. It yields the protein CASSPAGDSSTDTQYF.